This TCR beta chain was documented in a study of cytomegalovirus exposure and HLA in healthy donors. The study, taken as a whole, reports: A later examination showed that TCR association rates differed by HLA locus, with DRB1 most and HLA-C fewest.

The CDR3 covers 15 residues. CDR1 and CDR2 (germline): SGHNT, YENEEA. V was pared by 5 bases and J by 7 bases, with 18 bases between. Researchers ran the PCR with 60 Vbeta and 13 Jbeta primers. Repertoires were generated with immunoSEQ multiplex PCR, while TCRdb's copy carries only in-frame clones and drops some. The sample has 100,000 or so clones; around 84% are singletons. This clone showed up just a few times. Its specificity is unknown. The sample consisted of PBMCs. The receptor was derived from a man between 18 and 29 years old in good health and CMV-seronegative. This rearrangement joins TRBV11-3 to TRBJ1-5; D gene unclear. CDR3 residues: CASSPMGIGRQPQHF. The DNA for the CDR3 is TGTGCCAGCAGCCCAATGGGCATTGGCAGGCAGCCCCAGCATTTT.